The present T cell receptor beta chain was sequenced within a study of CD8+ T cells in alopecia areata. Study details: Tofacitinib was taken orally by treated patients, and the dose was 5 to 10 mg twice daily.

Study-wide points: Because one nonresponder was included, the link of baseline CD8+ expansion to response is considered uncertain.

The sample's treatment: oral pan-JAK inhibitor, 5-10 mg twice daily. CDR1 and CDR2 (germline): SGHTA, FQGNSA. CDR3 length equals 18 residues. The germline V and J ends were trimmed by 1 base and 3 bases, with 19 bases remaining between them. This clone was seen a few times. Its antigen is currently unknown. It was cDNA, reverse transcribed from extracted RNA, that served as the sequencing template. Assay: immunoSEQ multiplex PCR; the TCRdb copy retains only in-frame clones and omits some. There are roughly 230,000 clones in the sample; 40% to 45% occur only once, and around 2.8% lies in the top ten. J is TRBJ1-3 and V is TRBV7-2; TRBD1 might be the D (5 bases). The receptor was isolated from a human donor with alopecia areata. Sequencing was performed on CD4+ T cells sorted from blood, taken at roughly week 36, from a patient treated with tofacitinib. Here the CDR3 reads CASSLVGVWRPDGNTIYF. DNA for the CDR3: TGTGCCAGCAGCTTAGTAGGGGTGTGGCGACCTGATGGAAACACCATATATTTT.